This is a list of T cell receptor beta chains from one sample in a study of shared clonotypes between healthy human individuals. Here immunoSEQ multiplex PCR was the method, and the copy in TCRdb shows in-frame clones only, minus some. The sample shows approximately 99,000 clones, 68% of them seen only once. Sequenced: memory CD8+ T cells sorted from blood. The receptor set was obtained from a woman between 25 and 40 years old in good health. Both conserved end residues are part of each CDR3. The D gene is left open where the match is weak. Not all rows give a size; the values are once, few, many and, for expanded clones, a class.

>NA|TRBV19|TRBJ1-1|NA
CASSPRALIKAFF
TGTGCCAGCTCACCGCGGGCCTTAATAAAAGCTTTCTTT
>NA|TRBV28|TRBJ2-7|NA
CASSFPTSTPGDYEQYF
TGTGCCAGCAGTTTCCCCACATCTACCCCAGGGGACTACGAGCAGTACTTC
>few|TRBV29-1|TRBJ1-2|NA
CSVEDLAAWKANYGYTF
TGCAGCGTTGAAGATTTGGCAGCCTGGAAGGCTAACTATGGCTACACCTTC
>medium-sized|TRBV19|TRBJ2-2|TRBD2
CASSKWGGSNGELFF
TGTGCCAGTAGCAAATGGGGCGGGAGCAACGGGGAGCTGTTTTTT
>NA|TRBV6-4|TRBJ2-3|NA
CASSVGGSSTDTQYF
TGTGCCAGCAGTGTGGGAGGTAGTAGCACAGATACGCAGTATTTT
>NA|TRBV27|TRBJ1-2|NA
CASSFLGNSFYGYTF
TGTGCCAGCAGTTTTTTAGGCAACAGCTTCTATGGCTACACCTTC
>NA|TRBV4-1|TRBJ1-1|TRBD1
CASSPQRTGGGTEAFF
TGCGCCAGCAGCCCGCAACGGACAGGGGGTGGCACTGAAGCTTTCTTT
>NA|TRBV4-1|TRBJ1-2|NA
CASSQIGTNYGYTF
TGCGCCAGCAGCCAAATAGGGACCAACTATGGCTACACCTTC
>few|TRBV11-2|TRBJ2-1|TRBD2
CASSLGTSGMNEQFF
TGTGCCAGCAGCCTCGGGACTAGCGGGATGAATGAGCAGTTCTTC
>NA|TRBV6-5|TRBJ2-1|NA
CASSYTFEGFSEQFF
TGTGCCAGCAGTTACACGTTTGAGGGATTTAGTGAGCAGTTCTTC
>NA|TRBV27|TRBJ1-1|TRBD1
CASSSVRPHSGTGMNTEAFF
TGTGCCAGCAGTTCCGTTCGACCCCATTCCGGGACAGGCATGAACACTGAAGCTTTCTTT
>NA|TRBV4-2|TRBJ2-1|TRBD2
CASRIESGTSGSKTYNEQFF
TGTGCCAGCAGGATTGAATCCGGGACTAGCGGGAGTAAAACCTACAATGAGCAGTTCTTC
>NA|TRBV6-1|TRBJ2-5|TRBD2
CASRRTDWGGETQYF
TGTGCCAGCAGACGAACGGATTGGGGGGGAGAGACCCAGTACTTC
>NA|TRBV7-9|TRBJ1-5|NA
CASSLRASNQPQHF
TGTGCCAGCAGCTTAAGGGCGAGCAATCAGCCCCAGCATTTT
>NA|TRBV19|TRBJ1-1|NA
CASSTQGDTEAFF
TGTGCCAGTAGTACACAAGGTGACACTGAAGCTTTCTTT
>few|TRBV28|TRBJ2-7|NA
CASSLGHEGHSSYEQYF
TGTGCCAGCAGTTTGGGACACGAGGGTCACAGCTCCTACGAGCAGTACTTC